This entry features one T cell receptor (beta chain) sequence. Its antigen is not identified. This CDR3 region has 16 residues. Germline V CDR1 and CDR2: LGHNA, YSLEER. With 0 bases removed from V and 12 bases from J, the gap between germline ends came to 18 bases. This specimen belongs to a study of blood T cells in healthy people across ages. Study results and caveats: Higher naive T cell percentage went strongly together with higher TCR beta diversity.

A J-beta primer mix and a sample-barcoded 5' primer were used in a second PCR of roughly 6 to 11 cycles. One entry per CDR3 protein results from TCRdb running MiXCR on the 5' RACE reads. The sample gives about a million distinct CDR3 sequences, roughly 43% of which show up once; around an eighth is in the top ten. Sequenced sample: blood. This receptor was identified in a man aged 25-45 years in good health. The chain employs TRBV4-3 and TRBJ1-6, with D possibly matching TRBD1 (6 bases). The CDR3 DNA reads as TGCGCCAGCAGCCAAGATGGGGGTAACAGGGCGGAACCCCTCCACTTT. This codes for CASSQDGGNRAEPLHF.